These 27 T cell receptor delta chains were all obtained from the same sample, sequenced in a study of Vδ1+ human thymocytes. The antigens these receptors bind are not known. The template was reverse-transcribed extracted RNA. Pooled V-gene forward primers with one constant-region reverse primer generated the CDR3 amplicons by multiplex PCR. TCRdb re-processed the multiplex PCR reads using CATT. This sample has 45,000 to 60,000 delta-chain clones; approximately 16% occur once, and the top ten carry 0.5% to 0.55%. General study results and limits: Thymic TRG and TRD repertoires appeared highly polyclonal, with Gaussian CDR3 length distributions.

The sample comprised Vdelta1+ gamma-delta thymocytes from the thymus. The subset here: FACS-sorted CD3+ TCRalphabeta- TCRVdelta1+ TCRVdelta2- thymocytes. These receptors were collected from a boy less than two years old who had congenital heart surgery.

This clone was detected a few times. The chain uses TRDV1 and TRDJ2; no clear D gene. Germline lookup yields CDR1 TSWWSYY and CDR2 QGS. The CDR3 contains 15 residues. Between the trimmed V and J ends, which lost 1 base and 2 bases, there was a span of 8 bases. Here the CDR3 reads CALGEPAILTAQLFF. The CDR3, as DNA: TGTGCTCTTGGGGAACCAGCTATATTGACAGCACAACTCTTCTTT.

Within the sample, this clone is medium-sized. This sample includes further DNA sequences coding for the same CDR3. This chain connects TRDV2 to TRDJ1; TRDD3 agrees at 13 bases. Looked up from germline, CDR1 is GEAIGNYY and CDR2 is EKD. CDR3 length: 19 residues. V trimming: 3 bases; J trimming: 0 bases; junction bases outside the gene matches: 12. The CDR3 bases are TGTGCCTGTGACCGGGGTCGGCTACTGGGGGATACGGACACCGATAAACTCATCTTT. Residues: CACDRGRLLGDTDTDKLIF.

The rearrangement uses TRDV1 and TRDJ1; the match to TRDD3 covers 13 bases. The CDR3 runs to 20 residues. CDR1 is TSWWSYY and CDR2 is QGS in the germline V gene. After removal of 1 base from V and 0 bases from J, the junction contained 11 bases not matched to a gene. CDR3 region: CALGERSVLGDTGYTDKLIF. Here the CDR3 DNA reads TGTGCTCTTGGGGAACGGTCGGTACTGGGGGATACGGGGTACACCGATAAACTCATCTTT.

This chain joins TRDV1 and TRDJ1; 9 bases line up with TRDD2. The CDR3 runs 26 residues. Germline trimming cut 0 bases from V and 0 bases from J; bases unmatched to any gene: 32. Germline V CDR1 and CDR2: TSWWSYY, QGS. The CDR3 DNA is TGTGCTCTTGGGGAACTAGTAGCGCCTTCCTACGCCTATCGGGTCGGACGTGATACGTACACCGATAAACTCATCTTT. Its translation: CALGELVAPSYAYRVGRDTYTDKLIF.

The V call is TRDV1, the J call TRDJ1, with TRDD3 matching over 12 bases. This CDR3 has 20 residues. From germline, CDR1 is TSWWSYY and CDR2 QGS. The ends lost 4 bases at V and 5 bases at J; junction bases unmatched: 20. DNA of the CDR3: TGTGCTCTTGGGGTGACCTCTTTGTTTCAGCCTGGGGGATACGCTGATAAACTCATCTTT. Translating it yields CALGVTSLFQPGGYADKLIF.

This clone was found a few times. V usage is TRDV1 and J usage is TRDJ1; TRDD3 matches at 7 bases. The junction had 7 bases not matched to a gene; V was cut back by 6 bases and J by 0 bases. This CDR3 comprises 15 residues. From germline, CDR1 is TSWWSYY and CDR2 QGS. CDR3 region: CALGHTGDHTDKLIF. The CDR3 nucleotides are TGTGCTCTTGGTCATACTGGGGACCACACCGATAAACTCATCTTT.

This clone was picked up a small number of times. The chain links TRDV1 to TRDJ1, with 11 positions matching TRDD3. The CDR3 is 19 residues long. CDR1 is TSWWSYY, CDR2 QGS, per germline. With V trimmed by 5 bases and J by 8 bases, 22 bases remained unmatched. In DNA, the CDR3 is TGTGCTCTTGGGTCCCGGCCTTCCTGGGTGGGGGATACGCGCGTAAAACTCATCTTT. Translating gives CALGSRPSWVGDTRVKLIF.

This clone is judged medium-sized (0.01 to 0.1%). The chain combines TRAV29/DV5 with TRDJ1; 9 bases map to TRDD3. CDR1 and CDR2 from the germline V gene are NSMFDY and ISSIKDK. V lost 5 bases to trimming and J lost 0 bases; unmatched junction nucleotides: 2. The CDR3 is 13 residues long. The DNA of the CDR3 is TGTGCAGCCAACTGGGGGAACACCGATAAACTCATCTTT. This codes for CAANWGNTDKLIF. The variable domain in full, with the rest retrieved from reference TRAV29/DV5 and TRDJ1, is DQQVKQNSPSLSVQEGRISILNCDYTNSMFDYFLWYKKYPAEGPTFLISISSIKDKNEDGRFTVFLNKSAKHLSLHIVPSQPGDSAVYFCAANWGNTDKLIFGKGTRVTVEP.

This clone was detected only a few times. This chain connects TRDV1 to TRDJ1; TRDD3 aligns across 11 bases. Germline CDR1 TSWWSYY, CDR2 QGS. Trimming at V came to 0 bases and at J to 4 bases, leaving 22 bases not matched to a gene. CDR3 length: 22 residues. The CDR3 sequence: CALGELKSSLLGDKGDNDKLIF. DNA for the CDR3: TGTGCTCTTGGGGAACTAAAATCCTCCCTACTGGGGGATAAGGGTGACAACGATAAACTCATCTTT.

The J gene is TRDJ1, the V gene TRDV1, with 12 bases matching TRDD3. The V gene end was trimmed by 0 bases and the J gene end by 1 base; junction bases not matched to a gene: 15. Germline values: CDR1 TSWWSYY, CDR2 QGS. CDR3 length: 21 residues. The CDR3 DNA follows: TGTGCTCTTGGGGAACTCATCCTCTACTGGGGGATACAAAGGGGCACCGATAAACTCATCTTT. It is translated as CALGELILYWGIQRGTDKLIF.

This chain joins TRDV1 and TRDJ1, with 8 nucleotides matching TRDD2. The CDR3 runs 19 residues. V lost 4 bases to trimming and J lost 0 bases; unmatched junction nucleotides: 16. CDR1 and CDR2 (germline): TSWWSYY, QGS. The CDR3: CALGVLSSYVGGYTDKLIF. In nucleotides, the CDR3 is TGTGCTCTTGGGGTACTCTCTTCCTACGTGGGGGGGTACACCGATAAACTCATCTTT.

A few counts support this clone. The chain uses TRDV1 and TRDJ1; 12 bases map to TRDD3. Germline CDR1 and CDR2: TSWWSYY and QGS. V lost 3 bases, J lost 1 base, and 33 bases stayed unmatched. The length of the CDR3 is 26 residues. CDR3 in amino acids: CALGDVKIVPGGNLYWGILSTDKLIF. The CDR3, as DNA: TGTGCTCTTGGGGACGTTAAAATCGTTCCTGGGGGTAATTTGTACTGGGGGATACTCTCCACCGATAAACTCATCTTT.

The chain has TRDV1 and TRDJ2, with D maybe TRDD2 (5 bases). The V end was cut by 6 bases, the J end by 0 bases, with 20 bases between. There are 18 residues in the CDR3. Germline V gene data show CDR1 as TSWWSYY and CDR2 as QGS. The CDR3 DNA is TGTGCTCTTGGCCTACTTTGGGTACTGCCCCCTTTGACAGCACAACTCTTCTTT. Translating it yields CALGLLWVLPPLTAQLFF.

This clone has just a few counts. The rearrangement uses TRDV1 and TRDJ1; 10 bases are shared with TRDD3. This CDR3 is 22 amino acids long. After removal of 4 bases from V and 4 bases from J, the junction contained 27 bases not matched to a gene. Germline V gene sequence: CDR1 TSWWSYY, CDR2 QGS. CDR3 sequence reads: CALGASDPLPKLILGDCDKLIF. In nucleotides, the CDR3 is TGTGCTCTTGGGGCCTCAGACCCCCTTCCTAAACTAATACTGGGGGATTGCGATAAACTCATCTTT.

The rearrangement uses TRDV1 and TRDJ1; tentatively, D is TRDD3 (6 bases). V lost 3 bases, J lost 3 bases, and 23 bases lay in between. Germline CDR1 TSWWSYY, CDR2 QGS. This CDR3 has 18 amino acids. The CDR3 loop reads CALGDPASLSWGSDKLIF. Here the CDR3 DNA reads TGTGCTCTTGGGGACCCGGCCTCCCTTTCGTGGGGATCCGATAAACTCATCTTT.

This clone came up a few times. The chain employs TRDV1 and TRDJ1, with 8 bases matching TRDD3. The V segment lost 0 bases and the J segment 0 bases; nucleotides outside the gene matches: 12. The CDR3 sequence is 19 residues long. Germline V CDR1 and CDR2: TSWWSYY, QGS. The CDR3 protein is CALGELFLTGGPYTDKLIF. The CDR3 region has the DNA TGTGCTCTTGGGGAACTTTTCCTTACTGGGGGTCCGTACACCGATAAACTCATCTTT.

About this clone: Possible read error: a much larger clone is one base away. The same CDR3 is also encoded by other DNA sequences in this sample. The V and J genes are TRDV2 and TRDJ1; D is possibly TRDD3 (6 bases). The CDR3 contains 12 residues. Trimming removed 0 bases at V and 8 bases at J, with 9 bases between. The germline V gene encodes CDR1 GEAIGNYY and CDR2 EKD. Here the CDR3 reads CACDTEGDKLIF. CDR3 nucleotides: TGTGCCTGTGACACCGAGGGGGACAAACTCATCTTT.

This chain uses TRDV1 with TRDJ1, with D perhaps matching TRDD2 or TRDD3 (6 bases each). V was trimmed by 0 bases and J by 4 bases, leaving 18 bases between them. The CDR3 is made up of 17 amino acids. CDR1 is TSWWSYY, CDR2 QGS, per germline. CDR3: CALGELVLRGGRDKLIF. Here the CDR3 DNA reads TGTGCTCTTGGGGAACTAGTCCTACGTGGGGGGCGCGATAAACTCATCTTT.

V gene TRDV2 combines with J gene TRDJ1, with TRDD2 as a possible D gene (5 bases). Trimming took off 6 bases at V and 0 bases at J, with 34 bases between the two ends. From germline, CDR1 is GEAIGNYY and CDR2 EKD. The CDR3 length is 21 residues. The DNA for the CDR3 is TGTGCCTGTATTCCGGCCTGTCGGTATCCTAACCACTCTATCTACACCGATAAACTCATCTTT. It specifies CACIPACRYPNHSIYTDKLIF.

V is TRDV1 and J is TRDJ1, with 7 bases matching TRDD3. J lost 0 bases, V lost 3 bases, and 13 bases had no gene match. Germline CDR1 reads TSWWSYY; CDR2 reads QGS. The CDR3 loop spans 18 amino acids. This chain's CDR3 is CALGESLGGDRYTDKLIF. DNA for the CDR3: TGTGCTCTTGGGGAGTCTCTCGGAGGGGATAGGTACACCGATAAACTCATCTTT.

Only a few counts were recorded for this clone. The rearrangement joins TRDV1 to TRDJ1; no firm D call. CDR1 is TSWWSYY, CDR2 QGS, per germline. The CDR3 runs 13 residues. V lost 3 bases and J 10 bases, leaving 15 bases between the germline ends. The CDR3 region is CALGDPLTGGLIF. CDR3 bases: TGTGCTCTTGGGGATCCCTTGACCGGTGGACTCATCTTT.

This clone was counted a few times. The chain combines TRDV1 with TRDJ1; TRDD3 aligns across 12 bases. This CDR3 is 17 amino acids long. Per the germline V gene, CDR1 is TSWWSYY and CDR2 is QGS. V lost 4 bases and J lost 5; bases outside the gene matches: 11. CDR3 DNA: TGTGCTCTTGGGGCAAAGAACTGGGGGATACTTTGGGATAAACTCATCTTT. Protein: CALGAKNWGILWDKLIF.

The genes are TRDV1 and TRDJ1, with 10 bases that match TRDD3. The germline V gene encodes CDR1 TSWWSYY and CDR2 QGS. V shed 5 bases, J shed 0 bases, and the junction held 24 bases outside the gene matches. The CDR3 extends over 22 amino acids. CDR3: CALGPQGKNSYVGDTYTDKLIF. The CDR3 bases are TGTGCTCTTGGGCCACAAGGGAAAAATTCCTACGTGGGGGATACTTACACCGATAAACTCATCTTT.

In its sample, this clone was seen a few times. V gene TRDV1 combines with J gene TRDJ1, with D possibly TRDD3 on 6 matching bases. The CDR3 totals 16 residues. Germline values: CDR1 TSWWSYY, CDR2 QGS. Trimming took off 1 base at V and 3 bases at J, with 15 bases between the two ends. CDR3 protein: CALGERFGDDADKLIF. The CDR3 region has the DNA TGTGCTCTTGGGGAACGGTTCGGGGATGATGCCGATAAACTCATCTTT.

The rearrangement uses TRDV3 and TRDJ1, with TRDD3 matching over 10 bases. The CDR3 is 15 amino acids. Trimming took 4 bases from V and 3 from J; bases not matched to a gene: 11. Per germline, CDR1 TVYSNPD and CDR2 GDNSRS (reference sequence). CDR3 loop: CASLSGGYGSDKLIF. CDR3 nucleotide sequence: TGTGCCTCCCTTTCGGGGGGATACGGTTCCGATAAACTCATCTTT.

The J gene is TRDJ1, the V gene TRDV1, with 8 bases matching TRDD3. The CDR3 extends over 19 amino acids. Germline CDR1 reads TSWWSYY; CDR2 reads QGS. V was pared by 4 bases and J by 0 bases, with 16 bases of the junction left unmatched. The CDR3 DNA follows: TGTGCTCTTGGGGGACTAGAAAGGACTGGGGGGCTGTACACCGATAAACTCATCTTT. It specifies CALGGLERTGGLYTDKLIF.

There are a few counts of this clone. J is TRDJ1 and V is TRDV2; D not certain. CDR3 size: 13 residues. Germline V CDR1 and CDR2: GEAIGNYY, EKD. Trimming removed 4 bases from V and 1 base from J, with 9 bases in between. CDR3 nucleotide sequence: TGTGCCTGTGAAGGGGCCCTCACCGATAAACTCATCTTT. Translated, it gives CACEGALTDKLIF.